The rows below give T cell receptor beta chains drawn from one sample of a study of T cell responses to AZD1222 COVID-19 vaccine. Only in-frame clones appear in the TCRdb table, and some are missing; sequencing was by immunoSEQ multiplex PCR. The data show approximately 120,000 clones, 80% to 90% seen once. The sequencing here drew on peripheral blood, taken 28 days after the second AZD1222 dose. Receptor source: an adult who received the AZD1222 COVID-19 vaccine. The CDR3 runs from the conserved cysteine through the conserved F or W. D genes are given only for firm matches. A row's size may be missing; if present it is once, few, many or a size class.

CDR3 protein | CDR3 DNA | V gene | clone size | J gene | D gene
CATLPFGRTPEQYF | TGTGCCACCCTCCCCTTTGGCCGCACCCCCGAGCAGTACTTC | TRBV6-5 | - | TRBJ2-7 | -
CASSLYQGRFQPQHF | TGTGCCAGCAGCTTGTACCAGGGGCGATTCCAGCCCCAGCATTTT | TRBV5-5 | - | TRBJ1-5 | -
CAISPSGGNTEAFF | TGTGCCATCAGTCCCTCCGGCGGGAACACTGAAGCTTTCTTT | TRBV10-3 | - | TRBJ1-1 | -
CASSFTNQPQHF | TGTGCCAGCAGCTTCACGAATCAGCCCCAGCATTTT | TRBV5-8 | - | TRBJ1-5 | -
CASSPGGQAVNTEAFF | TGTGCCAGCTCACCGGGGGGGCAGGCGGTGAACACTGAAGCTTTCTTT | TRBV18 | - | TRBJ1-1 | -
CASSPLGQGASYGYTF | TGTGCCAGCTCACCGCTCGGACAGGGGGCAAGTTATGGCTACACCTTC | TRBV18 | - | TRBJ1-2 | TRBD1
CASSLQGGNYEQYF | TGCGCCAGCAGCTTACAGGGGGGCAACTACGAGCAGTACTTC | TRBV5-1 | - | TRBJ2-7 | TRBD1
CAIRLSETGELFF | TGTGCCATCAGACTTAGCGAAACCGGGGAGCTGTTTTTT | TRBV10-3 | - | TRBJ2-2 | -
CASSLDGTEAFF | TGTGCCAGCAGCTTGGATGGCACTGAAGCTTTCTTT | TRBV5-6 | - | TRBJ1-1 | -
CASSSVGTGLEQYF | TGTGCCAGCAGCTCCGTCGGGACAGGGCTTGAGCAGTACTTC | TRBV7-2 | - | TRBJ2-7 | TRBD1
CAIGGGGTYQDTQYF | TGTGCCATCGGGGGTGGAGGGACTTACCAGGATACGCAGTATTTT | TRBV10-3 | - | TRBJ2-3 | -
CSVDQPLRNTEAFF | TGCAGCGTTGACCAACCCCTGAGAAACACTGAAGCTTTCTTT | TRBV29-1 | - | TRBJ1-1 | -
CASSDPGAPYNEQFF | TGTGCCAGCAGTGACCCCGGGGCCCCTTACAATGAGCAGTTCTTC | TRBV11-1 | - | TRBJ2-1 | -
CASSFPGEGNTIYF | TGTGCCAGCAGCTTTCCGGGGGAGGGAAACACCATATATTTT | TRBV13 | - | TRBJ1-3 | -
CASSHHGRTDTEAFF | TGCGCCAGCAGCCATCACGGCAGGACGGACACTGAAGCTTTCTTT | TRBV4-1 | - | TRBJ1-1 | -
CASSQDGGHGQPQHF | TGCGCCAGCAGCCAAGATGGGGGCCACGGACAGCCCCAGCATTTT | TRBV4-1 | few | TRBJ1-5 | -
CASSPHLRDSAYGYTF | TGTGCCAGCAGCCCGCACCTCCGGGACAGCGCCTATGGCTACACCTTC | TRBV14 | - | TRBJ1-2 | TRBD1
CASSPGQRGEQFF | TGTGCCAGTAGCCCGGGACAACGGGGTGAGCAGTTCTTC | TRBV19 | - | TRBJ2-1 | -
CASSLDRGGGYNEQFF | TGTGCCAGCAGCTTAGATCGGGGGGGAGGCTACAATGAGCAGTTCTTC | TRBV11-2 | - | TRBJ2-1 | TRBD2
CASSLWDLQETQYF | TGTGCCAGCAGCTTATGGGACCTCCAAGAGACCCAGTACTTC | TRBV7-9 | - | TRBJ2-5 | -
CASSKARAGVVFNEQYF | TGTGCCAGCAGTAAAGCCAGAGCGGGAGTTGTATTCAACGAGCAGTACTTC | TRBV27 | - | TRBJ2-7 | TRBD2
CASSAAAGEGNEQFF | TGTGCCAGTAGCGCCGCAGCGGGAGAGGGCAATGAGCAGTTCTTC | TRBV19 | - | TRBJ2-1 | TRBD2